These 3 T cell receptor beta chains originate from one sample sequenced in a study of T cell repertoires in cytomegalovirus infection. TCRdb called the reads again in MiXCR, with one record for every CDR3 protein. Among around 450,000 distinct CDR3 sequences listed, roughly 31% were seen once. Sequenced: PBMCs. Receptors were obtained from a human donor in good health (CMV status not recorded). Some clones in this sample may be carry-over from other donors' samples.

This clonotype turned up a few times. V and J are TRBV3-1 and TRBJ1-2; no reliable D call. Trimming stripped 1 base from V and 8 bases from J, with 11 bases between. CDR3 length: 13 amino acids. Germline CDR1 reads LGHDT; CDR2 reads YNNKEL (reference sequence). CDR3 DNA: TGTGCCAGCAGCCAAGTAGAAGGGAAGGGCTACACCTTC. Amino acids: CASSQVEGKGYTF.

The V and J genes are TRBV7-8 and TRBJ2-1; D uncertain. Per germline, CDR1 SGHVS and CDR2 FQNEAQ. CDR3 size: 17 residues. The V gene lost 1 base and the J gene lost 2 bases, with 15 bases spanning the gap. This CDR3 is CASSLDPRIITYNEQFF. Here the CDR3 DNA reads TGTGCCAGCAGCTTAGATCCAAGGATTATCACCTACAATGAGCAGTTCTTC.

V usage is TRBV19 and J usage is TRBJ2-7; no clear D gene. The CDR3 is made up of 13 amino acids. CDR1 is LNHDA, CDR2 SQIVND, per germline (reference sequence). Trimming took off 3 bases at V and 2 bases at J, with 8 bases between the two ends. The CDR3 region has the DNA TGTGCCAGTAGTATCACCGGAACCTACGAGCAGTACTTC. It encodes CASSITGTYEQYF.